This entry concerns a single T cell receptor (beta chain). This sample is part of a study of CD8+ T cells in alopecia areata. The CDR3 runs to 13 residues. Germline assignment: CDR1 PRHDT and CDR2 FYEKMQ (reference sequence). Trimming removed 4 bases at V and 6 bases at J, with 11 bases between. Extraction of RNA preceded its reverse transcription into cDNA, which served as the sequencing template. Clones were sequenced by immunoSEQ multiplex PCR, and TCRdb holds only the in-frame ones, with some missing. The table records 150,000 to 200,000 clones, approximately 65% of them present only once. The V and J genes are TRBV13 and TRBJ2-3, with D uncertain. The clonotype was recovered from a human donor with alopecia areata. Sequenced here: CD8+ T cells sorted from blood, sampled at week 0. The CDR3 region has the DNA TGTGCCAGCAGCTCCGGCCCCCAGGATACGCAGTATTTT. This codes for CASSSGPQDTQYF.